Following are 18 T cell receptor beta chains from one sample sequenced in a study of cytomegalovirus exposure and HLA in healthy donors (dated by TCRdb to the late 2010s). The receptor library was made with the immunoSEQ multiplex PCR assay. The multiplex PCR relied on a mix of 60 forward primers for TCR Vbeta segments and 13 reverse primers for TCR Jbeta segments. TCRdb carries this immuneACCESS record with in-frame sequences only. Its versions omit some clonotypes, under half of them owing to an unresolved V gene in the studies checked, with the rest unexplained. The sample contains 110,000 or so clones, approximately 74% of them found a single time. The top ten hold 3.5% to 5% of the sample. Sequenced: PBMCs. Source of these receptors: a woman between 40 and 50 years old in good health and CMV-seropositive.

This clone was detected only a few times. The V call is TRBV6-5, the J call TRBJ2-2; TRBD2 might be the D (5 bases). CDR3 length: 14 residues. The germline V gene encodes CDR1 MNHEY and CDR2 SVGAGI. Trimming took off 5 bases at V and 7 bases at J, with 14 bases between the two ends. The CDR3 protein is CASSEELALGELFF. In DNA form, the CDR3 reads TGTGCCAGCAGTGAAGAGCTAGCCCTCGGGGAGCTGTTTTTT.

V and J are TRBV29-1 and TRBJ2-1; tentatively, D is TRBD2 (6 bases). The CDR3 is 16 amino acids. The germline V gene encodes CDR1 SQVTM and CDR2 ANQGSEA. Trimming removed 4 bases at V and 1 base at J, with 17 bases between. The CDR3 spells CSVVLEGLGSYNEQFF. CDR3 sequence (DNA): TGCAGCGTTGTCCTGGAGGGGCTAGGGTCCTACAATGAGCAGTTCTTC.

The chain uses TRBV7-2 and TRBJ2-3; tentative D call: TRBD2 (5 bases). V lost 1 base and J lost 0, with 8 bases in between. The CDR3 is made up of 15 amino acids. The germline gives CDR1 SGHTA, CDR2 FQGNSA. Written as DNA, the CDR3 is TGTGCCAGCAGCTTAGAGGTAGCGAGCACAGATACGCAGTATTTT. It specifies CASSLEVASTDTQYF.

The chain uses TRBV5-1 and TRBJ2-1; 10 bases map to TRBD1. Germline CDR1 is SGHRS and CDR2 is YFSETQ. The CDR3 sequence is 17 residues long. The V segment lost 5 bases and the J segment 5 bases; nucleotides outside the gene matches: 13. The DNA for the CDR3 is TGCGCCAGCAGAAGGGTTCCGGGGGACAGGGGAAACAATGAGCAGTTCTTC. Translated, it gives CASRRVPGDRGNNEQFF.

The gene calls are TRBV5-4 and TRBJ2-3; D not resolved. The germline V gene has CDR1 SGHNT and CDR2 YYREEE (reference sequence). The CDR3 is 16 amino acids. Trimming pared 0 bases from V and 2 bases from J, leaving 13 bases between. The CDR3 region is CASSLGAFRDTDTQYF. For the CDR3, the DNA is TGTGCCAGCAGCTTGGGGGCCTTCAGAGACACAGATACGCAGTATTTT.

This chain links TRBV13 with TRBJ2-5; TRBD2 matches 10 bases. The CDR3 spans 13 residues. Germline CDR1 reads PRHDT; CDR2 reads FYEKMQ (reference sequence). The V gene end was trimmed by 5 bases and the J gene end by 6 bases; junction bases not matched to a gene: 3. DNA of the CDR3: TGTGCCAGCAGCCGGACTAGCGGCAAGACCCAGTACTTC. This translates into CASSRTSGKTQYF.

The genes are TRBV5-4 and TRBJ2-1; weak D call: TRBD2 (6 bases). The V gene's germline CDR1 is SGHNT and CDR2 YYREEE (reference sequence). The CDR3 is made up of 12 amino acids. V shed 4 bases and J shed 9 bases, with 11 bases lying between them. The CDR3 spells CASSLPTSEQFF. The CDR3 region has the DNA TGTGCCAGCAGCCTCCCGACTAGTGAGCAGTTCTTC.

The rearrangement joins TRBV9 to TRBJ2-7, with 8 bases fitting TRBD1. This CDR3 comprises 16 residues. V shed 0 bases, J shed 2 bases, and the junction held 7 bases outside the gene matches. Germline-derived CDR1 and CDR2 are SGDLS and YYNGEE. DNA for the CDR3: TGTGCCAGCAGCGTAGGGGACAGGAGAGGCCCCTACGAGCAGTACTTC. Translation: CASSVGDRRGPYEQYF.

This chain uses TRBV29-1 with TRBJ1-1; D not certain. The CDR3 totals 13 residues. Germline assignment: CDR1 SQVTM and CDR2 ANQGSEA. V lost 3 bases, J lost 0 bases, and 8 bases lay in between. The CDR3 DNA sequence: TGCAGCGTTGAGGTACAGATGAACACTGAAGCTTTCTTT. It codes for CSVEVQMNTEAFF.

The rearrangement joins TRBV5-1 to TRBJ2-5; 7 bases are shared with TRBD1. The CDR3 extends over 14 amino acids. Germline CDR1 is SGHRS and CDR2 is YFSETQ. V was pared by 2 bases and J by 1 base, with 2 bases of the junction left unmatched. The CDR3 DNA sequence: TGCGCCAGCAGCTTCAGGGGGAGCCAAGAGACCCAGTACTTC. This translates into CASSFRGSQETQYF.

The DNA for the CDR3 is TGTGCCAGTAGTATCCCTCAGGTGACTGGGGCCAACGTCCTGACTTTC. This sequence encodes CASSIPQVTGANVLTF. The chain links TRBV19 to TRBJ2-6; no reliable D call. Trimming stripped 3 bases from V and 2 bases from J, with 11 bases between. CDR1 and CDR2 (germline): LNHDA, SQIVND (reference sequence). This CDR3 has 16 amino acids.

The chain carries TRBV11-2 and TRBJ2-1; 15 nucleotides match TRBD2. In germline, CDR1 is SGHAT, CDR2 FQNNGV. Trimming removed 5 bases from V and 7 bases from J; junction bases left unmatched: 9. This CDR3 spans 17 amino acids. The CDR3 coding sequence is TGTGCCAGCAGCCGGGGACTAGCGGGGGGAAGGTGGAATGAGCAGTTCTTC. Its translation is CASSRGLAGGRWNEQFF.

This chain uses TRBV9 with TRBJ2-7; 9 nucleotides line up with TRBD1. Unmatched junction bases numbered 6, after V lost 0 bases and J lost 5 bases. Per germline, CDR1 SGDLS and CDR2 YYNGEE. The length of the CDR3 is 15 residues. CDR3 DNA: TGTGCCAGCAGCGTAGACAGCGGGACAGGGAACGAGCAGTACTTC. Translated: CASSVDSGTGNEQYF.

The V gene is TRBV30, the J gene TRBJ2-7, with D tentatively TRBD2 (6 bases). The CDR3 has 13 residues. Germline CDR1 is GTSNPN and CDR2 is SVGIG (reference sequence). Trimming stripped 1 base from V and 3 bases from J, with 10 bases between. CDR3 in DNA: TGTGCCTGGAGTGCTCAGGGAGGCTACGAGCAGTACTTC. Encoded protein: CAWSAQGGYEQYF.

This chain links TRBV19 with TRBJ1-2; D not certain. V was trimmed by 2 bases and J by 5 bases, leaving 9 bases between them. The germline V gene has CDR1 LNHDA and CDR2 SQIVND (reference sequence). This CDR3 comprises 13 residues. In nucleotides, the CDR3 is TGTGCCAGTAGTATAAAAAGAGGGTATGGCTACACCTTC. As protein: CASSIKRGYGYTF.

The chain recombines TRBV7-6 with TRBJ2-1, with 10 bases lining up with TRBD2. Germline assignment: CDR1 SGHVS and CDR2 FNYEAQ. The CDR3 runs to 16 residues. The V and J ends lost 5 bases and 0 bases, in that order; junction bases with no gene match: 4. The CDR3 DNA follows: TGTGCCAGCAGCCCGGGACTAGCGAACTCCTACAATGAGCAGTTCTTC. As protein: CASSPGLANSYNEQFF.

The CDR3 protein is CASSIQGVAWTGWNNEQFF. The CDR3, as DNA: TGTGCCAGTAGTATCCAAGGGGTGGCTTGGACAGGGTGGAACAATGAGCAGTTCTTC. This chain connects TRBV19 to TRBJ2-1, with 8 bases fitting TRBD1. The germline V gene has CDR1 LNHDA and CDR2 SQIVND (reference sequence). J lost 5 bases, V lost 3 bases, and 18 bases had no gene match. The CDR3 sequence is 19 residues long.

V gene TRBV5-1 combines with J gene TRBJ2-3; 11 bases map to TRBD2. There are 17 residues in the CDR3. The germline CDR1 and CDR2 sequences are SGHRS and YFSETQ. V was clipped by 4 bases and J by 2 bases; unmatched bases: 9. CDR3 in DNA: TGCGCCAGCAGCCCTCTGCTAGCGGGGGGCTACACAGATACGCAGTATTTT. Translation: CASSPLLAGGYTDTQYF.